A selection of T cell receptor beta chains follows, all from one sample in a study of identifying expanded T cells in peripheral blood. Here immunoSEQ multiplex PCR was the method, and the copy in TCRdb shows in-frame clones only, minus some. This table holds some 100,000 clones, 80% to 90% found once. Sequencing was done on a sample of blood. The receptors come from a person between 18 and 75 years old in good health. Both conserved end residues are part of each CDR3. The D gene is left open where the match is weak. Where a row states a size, it is once, few, many or the class of an expanded clone; other rows omit it.

TRBV18	-	-	TRBJ1-2	TGTGCCAGCTCACTCTCATCCGGCGACGGCTTAAATGGCTACACCTTC	CASSLSSGDGLNGYTF
TRBV4-1	-	-	TRBJ1-5	TGCGCCAGCAGCCAAGATCAAGAGAGCAATCAGCCCCAGCATTTT	CASSQDQESNQPQHF
TRBV29-1	TRBD1	-	TRBJ1-1	TGCAGCGCCGGGGGAGGGGGCCAGAACACTGAAGCTTTCTTT	CSAGGGGQNTEAFF
TRBV11-2	-	-	TRBJ1-1	TGTGCCAGCAGCTTAGCCTCAAGGGGGACTGAAGCTTTCTTT	CASSLASRGTEAFF
TRBV9	-	once	TRBJ1-2	TGTGCCAGCAGCGTAGAAGGGATATCTGGCTATGGCTACACCTTC	CASSVEGISGYGYTF
TRBV4-2	-	-	TRBJ2-3	TGTGCCAGCAGCCAAGACCGCCCAGGCACAGATACGCAGTATTTT	CASSQDRPGTDTQYF
TRBV29-1	-	-	TRBJ1-2	TGCAGCGTTGATCTAAACTATGGCTACACCTTC	CSVDLNYGYTF
TRBV5-1	-	once	TRBJ2-3	TGCGCCAGCAGCCCCACAGGCACAGATACGCAGTATTTT	CASSPTGTDTQYF
TRBV14	-	-	TRBJ2-2	TGTGCCAGCAGCCAAGATCTGAGGACCACCGGGGAGCTGTTTTTT	CASSQDLRTTGELFF
TRBV20-1	-	once	TRBJ2-3	TGCAGTGCTAGAAGCACAGATACGCAGTATTTT	CSARSTDTQYF
TRBV6-5	-	few	TRBJ1-2	TGTGCCAGCAGTTACTCGTCGGAAGACTATGGCTACACCTTC	CASSYSSEDYGYTF
TRBV21-1	-	once	TRBJ2-2	TGTGCCAGCAGCAATCTAGCGCTATGGACGAACACCGGGGAGCTGTTTTTT	CASSNLALWTNTGELFF
TRBV5-4	-	-	TRBJ1-2	TGTGCCAGCAGCTCCTGGCCGGGGGCTGACTATGGCTACACCTTC	CASSSWPGADYGYTF
TRBV10-2	-	-	TRBJ2-3	TGCGCCAGCAGTGCTCGGGGGGCCGGCACAGATACGCAGTATTTT	CASSARGAGTDTQYF
TRBV18	-	-	TRBJ1-2	TGTGCCAGCTCCGGGTTTACTGGCTATGGCTACACCTTC	CASSGFTGYGYTF
TRBV7-9	TRBD1	-	TRBJ1-1	TGTGCCAGCAGCCCGGACAGGGGACGATTGAACACTGAAGCTTTCTTT	CASSPDRGRLNTEAFF
TRBV6-5	TRBD1	-	TRBJ1-2	TGTGCCAGCAGTTACGACAGGGACGTCTCTGGCTACACCTTC	CASSYDRDVSGYTF
TRBV15	-	-	TRBJ1-6	TGTGCCACCAAAGGGACGAATTCGAATAATTCACCCCTCCACTTT	CATKGTNSNNSPLHF
TRBV6-1	TRBD1	-	TRBJ2-5	TGTGCCAGCACCCTTGGGACAGACCAAGAGACCCAGTACTTC	CASTLGTDQETQYF
TRBV29-1	TRBD1	-	TRBJ2-7	TGCAGCGTTGAAGCGACAGGGCTCGAGTACGAGCAGTACTTC	CSVEATGLEYEQYF
TRBV7-9	-	once	TRBJ2-6	TGTGCCAGCAGCTTAGGGTCTGGGGCCAACGTCCTGACTTTC	CASSLGSGANVLTF
TRBV7-6	-	once	TRBJ2-1	TGTGCCAGCAGCCCATCGGGGTCATTGTTTGATGAGCAGTTCTTC	CASSPSGSLFDEQFF
TRBV18	TRBD1	-	TRBJ2-2	TGTGCCAGCTCACCACCGTCGGGACAGGGCACCGGGGAGCTGTTTTTT	CASSPPSGQGTGELFF
TRBV5-1	TRBD1	-	TRBJ1-1	TGCGCCAGCAGCACGGGACAGGGGGTCGCTGAAGCTTTCTTT	CASSTGQGVAEAFF
TRBV18	-	-	TRBJ1-4	TGTGCCAGCTCACCAAAGGGACCTTCCCTCGCAACTAATGAAAAACTGTTTTTT	CASSPKGPSLATNEKLFF
TRBV2	-	-	TRBJ2-2	TGTGCCAGCAGTTTATTACAGGGAGCCGGGGAGCTGTTTTTT	CASSLLQGAGELFF
TRBV5-4	TRBD1	-	TRBJ2-1	TGTGCCAGCAGCTCTAAATCTATACAGGGGGTACGGAGGGAGCAGTTCTTC	CASSSKSIQGVRREQFF
TRBV7-9	-	-	TRBJ1-3	TGTGCCAGCAGCCCTGGAGTGGGTCAAAACAGGGACACCATATATTTT	CASSPGVGQNRDTIYF
TRBV29-1	-	-	TRBJ2-1	TGCAGCGTTGAGAGGGCTCTGGGCGCCCTCAATGAGCAGTTCTTC	CSVERALGALNEQFF
TRBV11-3	-	once	TRBJ2-7	TGTGCCAGCACCGACCCGACAGGCCACTACGAGCAGTACTTC	CASTDPTGHYEQYF
TRBV10-3	TRBD2	few	TRBJ2-1	TGTGCCATCAGTGAAACTAGCGGGGGGAACTACAATGAGCAGTTCTTC	CAISETSGGNYNEQFF
TRBV15	TRBD1	-	TRBJ1-2	TGTGCCACCAGCAGAGATAAAAGGGGACAGGGGGCGCTTAGATATGGCTACACCTTC	CATSRDKRGQGALRYGYTF
TRBV18	-	-	TRBJ2-5	TGTGCCAGCTCACCACGGGGGGAGACCCAGTACTTC	CASSPRGETQYF
TRBV6-5	-	-	TRBJ1-2	TGTGCCAGCAGTGGGGGGGAACAGAACTATGGCTACACCTTC	CASSGGEQNYGYTF
TRBV7-9	TRBD1	-	TRBJ2-5	TGTGCCAGCAGCTTAGGGCTTTTAGGACAGGGGAAAGAGACCCAGTACTTC	CASSLGLLGQGKETQYF
TRBV30	-	-	TRBJ1-4	TGTGCCTGGAGTGTTTGGAGTGGTGAAAAACTGTTTTTT	CAWSVWSGEKLFF
TRBV5-1	-	-	TRBJ1-1	TGCGCCTGCCCCTTGGCAGGGGTCAACACTGAAGCTTTCTTT	CACPLAGVNTEAFF
TRBV13	TRBD1	-	TRBJ1-3	TGTGCCAGCAGCTTAGTGGTCCAGGGGGCCCCTGGAAACACCATATATTTT	CASSLVVQGAPGNTIYF
TRBV7-9	TRBD1	once	TRBJ1-2	TGTGCCAGCAGCTTGAATAACAGGGGGCTTGATGGCTACACCTTC	CASSLNNRGLDGYTF
TRBV5-1	-	-	TRBJ2-5	TGCGCCAGCAGCTTGGGTGGTGGCGAGACCCAGTACTTC	CASSLGGGETQYF
TRBV7-9	TRBD1	-	TRBJ1-4	TGTGCCAGCAGCGCGGGGGACAGGGGGCGAGGTAATGAAAAACTGTTTTTT	CASSAGDRGRGNEKLFF
TRBV11-2	-	-	TRBJ2-7	TGTGCCAGCAGCTTAGCAAGGGAGCAGTACTTC	CASSLAREQYF
TRBV30	-	-	TRBJ1-5	TGTGCCTGGAGTAGAAATAGCAATCAGCCCCAGCATTTT	CAWSRNSNQPQHF
TRBV18	-	-	TRBJ1-5	TGTGCCAGCTCAGGCGCGGCCGCAGGGCCCCAGCATTTT	CASSGAAAGPQHF
TRBV7-6	TRBD1	-	TRBJ1-1	TGTGCCAGCAGGCAACAGGGGGCGTGGACTGAAGCTTTCTTT	CASRQQGAWTEAFF
TRBV7-9	-	-	TRBJ2-1	TGTGCCAGCAGCTTAGGATTCCCGAGCTCCTACAATGAGCAGTTCTTC	CASSLGFPSSYNEQFF
TRBV29-1	TRBD2	-	TRBJ2-5	TGCAGCGTTGGGCGGGGGGGGCAACCCGAGACCCAGTACTTC	CSVGRGGQPETQYF
TRBV5-1	-	-	TRBJ2-1	TGCGCCAGCAGCTTGAGCGCCAATGAGCAGTTCTTC	CASSLSANEQFF
TRBV7-8	TRBD2	-	TRBJ2-1	TGTGCCAGCAGCATGACTAGCGGGGGGGCCGGAGAGCAGTTCTTC	CASSMTSGGAGEQFF
TRBV5-5	-	-	TRBJ1-2	TGTGCCAGCAGCTTAGGGGGAAGTGTCTATGGCTACACCTTC	CASSLGGSVYGYTF